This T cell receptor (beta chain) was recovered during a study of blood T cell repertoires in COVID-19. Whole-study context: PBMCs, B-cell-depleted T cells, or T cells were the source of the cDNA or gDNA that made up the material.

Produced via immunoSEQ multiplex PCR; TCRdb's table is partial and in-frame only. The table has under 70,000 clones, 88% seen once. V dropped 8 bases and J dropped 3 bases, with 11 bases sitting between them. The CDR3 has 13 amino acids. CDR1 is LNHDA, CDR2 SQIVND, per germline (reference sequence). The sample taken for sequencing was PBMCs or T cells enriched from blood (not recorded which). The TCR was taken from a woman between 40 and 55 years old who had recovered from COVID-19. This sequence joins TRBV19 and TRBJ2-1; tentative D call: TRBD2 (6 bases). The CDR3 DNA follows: TGTGCCAGTGCCCTCGGGGGCTACAATGAGCAGTTCTTC. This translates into CASALGGYNEQFF.